A single sample gave rise to the 5 T cell receptor beta chains below, sequenced in a study of T cell changes during pregnancy in multiple sclerosis. Assay: immunoSEQ multiplex PCR; the TCRdb copy retains only in-frame clones and omits some. The sample consists of some 93,000 clones, around 91% of them appearing once. Source: peripheral blood, taken after pregnancy. These receptors all stem from a female donor in good health, enrolled as a control in a pregnancy study.

V is TRBV6-5 and J is TRBJ2-3; 8 nucleotides agree with TRBD1. CDR3 size: 14 residues. With V trimmed by 7 bases and J by 6 bases, 9 bases remained unmatched. Germline V gene sequence: CDR1 MNHEY, CDR2 SVGAGI. The CDR3 loop is CASTPDREEDTQYF. In DNA, the CDR3 is TGTGCCAGCACCCCGGACAGGGAAGAGGATACGCAGTATTTT.

The chain recombines TRBV7-2 with TRBJ1-6; the D is unclear. The length of the CDR3 is 15 residues. In germline, CDR1 is SGHTA, CDR2 FQGNSA. V was clipped by 5 bases and J by 0 bases, with 8 bases between them. The CDR3 bases are TGTGCCAGCAGCCTGGTGAGCTCCTATAATTCACCCCTCCACTTT. Translating gives CASSLVSSYNSPLHF. Full variable domain (missing parts from reference TRBV7-2 and TRBJ1-6): GAGVSQSPSNKVTEKGKDVELRCDPISGHTALYWYRQSLGQGLEFLIYFQGNSAPDKSGLPSDRFSAERTGGSVSTLTIQRTQQEDSAVYLCASSLVSSYNSPLHFGNGTRLTVT.

The rearrangement links TRBV27 to TRBJ2-1; 8 bases are a match to TRBD2. The CDR3 consists of 17 residues. Germline CDR1 is MNHEY and CDR2 is SMNVEV (reference sequence). Trimming removed 5 bases from V and 4 bases from J; junction bases left unmatched: 13. In nucleotides, the CDR3 is TGTGCCAGCAGTCCGAGGGCCCTAGCGGGCAAATACAATGAGCAGTTCTTC. This translates into CASSPRALAGKYNEQFF.

V gene TRBV7-8 combines with J gene TRBJ1-6; the match to TRBD1 covers 7 bases. The CDR3 has 14 residues. Germline V gene lookup returns CDR1 SGHVS and CDR2 FQNEAQ. V lost 6 bases to trimming and J lost 14 bases; unmatched junction nucleotides: 13. The CDR3 region is CASSSQGGALTLHF. Here the CDR3 DNA reads TGTGCCAGCAGTTCCCAGGGGGGCGCATTAACCCTCCACTTT.

The chain couples TRBV15 to TRBJ1-5; a weak D match, TRBD1 (5 bases). The CDR3 length is 14 residues. Germline V gene sequence: CDR1 LNHNV, CDR2 YYDKDF (reference sequence). V dropped 5 bases and J dropped 0 bases, with 8 bases sitting between them. CDR3 DNA sequence: TGTGCCACCAGCGAAGACAGTAGCAATCAGCCCCAGCATTTT. Residues: CATSEDSSNQPQHF.